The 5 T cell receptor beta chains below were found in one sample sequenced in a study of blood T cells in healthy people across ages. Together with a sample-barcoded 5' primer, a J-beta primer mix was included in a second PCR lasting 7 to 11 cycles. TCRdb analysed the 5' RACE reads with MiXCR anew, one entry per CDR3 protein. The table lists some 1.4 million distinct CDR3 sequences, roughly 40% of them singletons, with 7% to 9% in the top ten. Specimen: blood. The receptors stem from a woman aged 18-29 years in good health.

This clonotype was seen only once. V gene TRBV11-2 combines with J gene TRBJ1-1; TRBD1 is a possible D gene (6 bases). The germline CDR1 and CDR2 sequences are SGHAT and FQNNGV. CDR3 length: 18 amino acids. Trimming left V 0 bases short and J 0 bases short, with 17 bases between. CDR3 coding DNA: TGTGCCAGCAGCTTAGAGGTATGGAGGGGACAACTGAACACTGAAGCTTTCTTT. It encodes CASSLEVWRGQLNTEAFF.

The chain's CDR3 is CASRTGAGSTDTQYF. The DNA of the CDR3 is TGTGCCAGCAGAACCGGGGCGGGGAGCACAGATACGCAGTATTTT. V and J are TRBV28 and TRBJ2-3; possibly TRBD2 for D (6 bases). The CDR3 sequence is 15 residues long. CDR1 and CDR2 (germline): MDHEN, SYDVKM. V was pared by 6 bases and J by 0 bases, with 13 bases between.

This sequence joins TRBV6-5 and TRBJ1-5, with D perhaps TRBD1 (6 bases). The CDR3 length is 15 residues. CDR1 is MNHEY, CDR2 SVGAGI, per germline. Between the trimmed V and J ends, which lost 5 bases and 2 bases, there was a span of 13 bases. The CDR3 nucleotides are TGTGCCAGCAGTCAGGGGAACAGGGGCAATCAGCCCCAGCATTTT. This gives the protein CASSQGNRGNQPQHF.

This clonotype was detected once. CDR3 residues: CASSELSGGGLAYEQYF. The CDR3, as DNA: TGTGCCAGCAGTGAATTGTCCGGTGGGGGGTTGGCGTACGAGCAGTACTTC. This chain joins TRBV6-1 and TRBJ2-5; TRBD2 might be the D (6 bases). With the DNA end fitting TRBJ2-7 better, the J assignment may be wrong. This CDR3 is 17 amino acids long. Looked up from germline, CDR1 is MNHNS and CDR2 is SASEGT.

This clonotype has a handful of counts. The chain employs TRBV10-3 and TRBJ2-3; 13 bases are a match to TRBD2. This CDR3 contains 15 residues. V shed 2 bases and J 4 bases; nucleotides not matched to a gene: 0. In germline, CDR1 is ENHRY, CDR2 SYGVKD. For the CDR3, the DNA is TGTGCCATCAGTGAGACTAGCGGGGGGGCAGATACGCAGTATTTT. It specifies CAISETSGGADTQYF.